Listed here is a single TCR beta chain. Its target is not known. The data were obtained in a study of T cells in localized non-small cell lung cancer. Study findings and constraints: A raised T cell density in blood coincided with lengthier overall survival. Highest T cell clonality was seen in uninvolved adjacent lung, surpassing that measured in tumor. Sequencing was limited to one tumor region, leaving the possibility of heterogeneity open. Adjacent lung exhibited a median of 57 among the 100 most abundant tumor clones.

Germline values: CDR1 MDHEN, CDR2 SYDVKM. Trimming removed 4 bases at V and 8 bases at J, with 20 bases between. The length of the CDR3 is 15 residues. Some clones are missing from TCRdb's copy, which holds only in-frame ones; the method was immunoSEQ multiplex PCR. The sample carries tens of thousands of clones, 70% to 90% recorded once. Sequences were derived from peripheral blood, sampled before any cancer treatment. The sequence was collected from a woman between 35 and 75 years old with stage I lung adenocarcinoma. V and J are TRBV28 and TRBJ1-2, with D tentatively TRBD1 (5 bases). The DNA for the CDR3 is TGTGCCAGCAGTTCCGGGAAGACAGCCCGGGGGGGCTACACCTTC. Protein: CASSSGKTARGGYTF.